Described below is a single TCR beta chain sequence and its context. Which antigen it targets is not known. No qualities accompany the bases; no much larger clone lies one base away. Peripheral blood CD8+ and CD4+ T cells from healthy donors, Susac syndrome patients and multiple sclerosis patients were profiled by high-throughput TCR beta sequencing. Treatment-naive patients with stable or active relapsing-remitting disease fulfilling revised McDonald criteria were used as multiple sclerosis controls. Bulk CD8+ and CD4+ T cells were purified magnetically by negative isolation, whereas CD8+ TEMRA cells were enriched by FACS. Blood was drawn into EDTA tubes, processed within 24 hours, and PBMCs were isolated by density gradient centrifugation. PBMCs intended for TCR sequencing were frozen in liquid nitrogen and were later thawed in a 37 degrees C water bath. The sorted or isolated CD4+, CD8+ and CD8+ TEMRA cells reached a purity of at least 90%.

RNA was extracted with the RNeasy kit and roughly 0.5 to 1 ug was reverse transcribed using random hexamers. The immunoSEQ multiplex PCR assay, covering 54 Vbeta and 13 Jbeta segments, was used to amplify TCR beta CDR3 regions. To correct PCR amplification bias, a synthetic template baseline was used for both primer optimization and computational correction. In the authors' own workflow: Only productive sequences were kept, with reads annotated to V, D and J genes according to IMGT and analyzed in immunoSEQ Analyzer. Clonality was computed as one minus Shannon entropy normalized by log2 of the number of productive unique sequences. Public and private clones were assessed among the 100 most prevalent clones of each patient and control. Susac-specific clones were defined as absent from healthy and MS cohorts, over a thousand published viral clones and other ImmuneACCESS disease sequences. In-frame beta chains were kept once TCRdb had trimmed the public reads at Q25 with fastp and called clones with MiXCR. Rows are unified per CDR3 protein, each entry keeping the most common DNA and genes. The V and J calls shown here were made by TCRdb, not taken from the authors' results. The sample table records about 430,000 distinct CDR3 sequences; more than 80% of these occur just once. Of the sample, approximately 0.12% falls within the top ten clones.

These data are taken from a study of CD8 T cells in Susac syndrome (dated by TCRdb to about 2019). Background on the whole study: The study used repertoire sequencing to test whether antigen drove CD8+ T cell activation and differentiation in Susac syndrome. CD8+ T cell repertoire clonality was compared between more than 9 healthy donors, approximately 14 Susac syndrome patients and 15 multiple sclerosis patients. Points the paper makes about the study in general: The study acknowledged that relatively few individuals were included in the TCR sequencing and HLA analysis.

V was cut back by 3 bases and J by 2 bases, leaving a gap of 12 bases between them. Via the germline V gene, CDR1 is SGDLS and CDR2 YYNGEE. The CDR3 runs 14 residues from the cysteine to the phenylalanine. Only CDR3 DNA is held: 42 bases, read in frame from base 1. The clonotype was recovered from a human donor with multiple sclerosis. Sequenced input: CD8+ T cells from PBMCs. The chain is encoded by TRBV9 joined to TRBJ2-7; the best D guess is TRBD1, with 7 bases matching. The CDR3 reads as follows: CASSAQGGAYEQYF. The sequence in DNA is TGTGCCAGCAGCGCCCAGGGGGGCGCCTACGAGCAGTACTTC.